This entry features one T cell receptor (beta chain) sequence. It has no known antigen specificity. No base-level quality is on record; no much larger clone is a single base apart. The sample originates from a study of blood T cell repertoires in COVID-19 (dated by TCRdb to the early 2020s). About the study as a whole: Samples covering the acute and convalescent phases of COVID-19 were provided by collaborators in the United States, Italy and Spain. The prospective study material was composed of cDNA or gDNA derived from T cells, B-cell-depleted T cells, or PBMCs. Subjects who had been exposed to COVID-19, were actively infected with it, or had recovered from it provided the deeply sampled blood TCRbeta repertoires that made up the dataset. The repertoires were made available in a free public database intended to serve as a resource for research on the immune response to SARS-CoV-2. The samples were drawn from the first 160 participants of the ongoing ImmuneRACE study and from over a thousand subjects provided by 6 global collaborators. Nearly every sample came with metadata listing a de-identified subject ID, COVID-19 status, age in years and sex. Where HLA class I and class II types were available, the types were taken from metadata supplied by the sample provider, not from assay-based typing.

The collaborating institutions used their own protocols to collect whole blood in K2EDTA tubes. Collaborator samples were shipped for TCRbeta analysis as frozen whole blood, isolated PBMCs, or DNA extracted from either sample type. Here is what the overall study found, with its caveats: The amount of clinical and demographic metadata varied by source and participant and was provided uncurated.

TCRbeta CDR3 regions were amplified from genomic DNA by means of the immunoSEQ Assay, a bias-controlled multiplex PCR. The authors' pipeline ran thus. The number of nucleated cells in each sample was estimated by amplification of reference gene primers within the assay. To quantify the absolute abundance of each unique TCRbeta CDR3 rearrangement, sequence reads were collapsed and filtered. Productive Simpson clonality was computed per sample as the square root of Simpson's diversity index over productive rearrangements. TCRdb limited this immuneACCESS table to in-frame rearrangements with V and J called. A share of clones is missing; checked studies link under half to unresolved V genes, and the rest is unexplained. Clone size and V and J calls were adopted from that table, with D and trimming inferred from the DNA. The sample yields approximately 260,000 clones; 75% to 90% were counted once. Around 10% of the sample rests with the top ten.

Relative to germline, V is 8 bases shorter and J is 5 bases shorter, with 12 bases between their ends. Spanning cysteine to phenylalanine, the CDR3 consists of 12 amino acids. This entry keeps only the CDR3 DNA: 36 bases, framed from base 1. The CDR1 and CDR2 encoded by the germline V gene (reference sequence) are SEHNR and FQNEAQ. The chain is encoded by TRBV7-9 joined to TRBJ2-5; the D gene cannot be resolved reliably. This receptor was obtained from a woman in her sixties or seventies with acute or convalescent COVID-19. The specimen was peripheral blood. The nucleotides are TGTGCCAGCGCCCGCGATGTGGAGACCCAGTACTTC. It codes for CASARDVETQYF.